This passage covers 6 T cell receptor beta chains from one sample sequenced in a study of early T cells in non-severe SARS-CoV-2 infection. TCRdb re-called the 5' RACE reads through MiXCR, storing one row per CDR3 protein. The profile shows 110,000 or so distinct CDR3 sequences, about 12% of them singletons. The sequenced material came from whole blood. These TCRs come from an adult who was a healthcare worker with PCR-confirmed SARS-CoV-2 infection or an uninfected control (not recorded which).

This clonotype has only one observation. V usage is TRBV5-6 and J usage is TRBJ2-1, with a tentative D call TRBD2 (5 bases). V lost 3 bases and J lost 3, with 19 bases in between. Germline V CDR1 and CDR2: SGHDT, YYEEEE. This CDR3 has 17 amino acids. The CDR3 region is CASSWRSGNRNYNEQFF. CDR3 sequence (DNA): TGTGCCAGCAGCTGGAGGAGTGGGAACCGGAACTACAATGAGCAGTTCTTC.

The chain combines TRBV4-2 with TRBJ1-6; D uncertain. Germline V lookup: CDR1 LGHNA, CDR2 YNFKEQ. The CDR3 consists of 14 residues. Trimming took off 1 base at V and 6 bases at J, with 7 bases between the two ends. The CDR3 region is CASSQGDLNSPLHF. The CDR3 nucleotides read TGTGCCAGCAGCCAAGGGGATCTTAATTCACCCCTCCACTTT.

There are many counts of this clonotype. The CDR3 DNA follows: TGTGCCAGCAGCCAAAATATACGTATGGACACTGAAGCTTTCTTT. Translating it yields CASSQNIRMDTEAFF. The V call is TRBV3-1, the J call TRBJ1-1; D not certain. The V end lost 2 bases, the J end lost 3 bases, and 13 bases lay between the germline ends. This CDR3 has 15 residues. CDR1 is LGHDT, CDR2 YNNKEL, per germline (reference sequence).

This clonotype was counted only a few times. The genes are TRBV20-1 and TRBJ1-6; TRBD1 aligns across 8 bases. The germline V gene has CDR1 DFQATT and CDR2 SNEGSKA (reference sequence). The V gene end was trimmed by 2 bases and the J gene end by 7 bases; junction bases not matched to a gene: 4. The CDR3 is made up of 14 amino acids. The CDR3: CSARISGGNSPLHF. The CDR3 DNA is TGCAGTGCTAGAATCTCAGGGGGCAATTCACCCCTCCACTTT.

The V call is TRBV5-5, the J call TRBJ1-1; D is ambiguous. From germline, CDR1 is SGHKS and CDR2 YYEKEE (reference sequence). Trimming pared 0 bases from V and 4 bases from J, leaving 7 bases between. The CDR3 sequence is 13 residues long. CDR3 sequence: CASSLDPSTEAFF. In nucleotides, the CDR3 is TGTGCCAGCAGCTTGGACCCATCCACTGAAGCTTTCTTT.

This clonotype has a count of ten or more. This rearrangement joins TRBV7-9 to TRBJ2-3; 13 bases are a match to TRBD2. The germline gives CDR1 SEHNR, CDR2 FQNEAQ (reference sequence). This CDR3 region has 16 residues. V was clipped by 5 bases and J by 5 bases; unmatched bases: 7. CDR3 DNA: TGTGCCAGCAGCCACCGACTAGCGGGGGGAGAAGATACGCAGTATTTT. Its protein is CASSHRLAGGEDTQYF. The whole variable domain, remainder taken from reference TRBV7-9 and TRBJ2-3, is DTGVSQNPRHKITKRGQNVTFRCDPISEHNRLYWYRQTLGQGPEFLTYFQNEAQLEKSRLLSDRFSAERPKGSFSTLEIQRTEQGDSAMYLCASSHRLAGGEDTQYFGPGTRLTVL.